This T cell receptor beta chain was retrieved from a study of T cell repertoires in ileal Crohn's disease. Study-wide context: About half of patients got postoperative therapy: approximately twelve thiopurines, around 18 anti-TNF. Whole-study findings and limits: Compared with CD4 T cells, sorted CD8 cells carried more expanded clones.

Assay used: immunoSEQ multiplex PCR; TCRdb lists only in-frame clones, some missing. Among just under 7,500 clones listed, 72% were seen once. Trimming shortened V by 1 base and J by 10 bases, and 16 bases separated the two germline ends. The CDR3 extends over 14 amino acids. Looked up from germline, CDR1 is MNHNS and CDR2 is SASEGT. Indicated time point: proximal margin of the surgical specimen (macroscopically non-inflamed). Notes on this clone: The target antigen is unknown.

Sequencing was done on a sample of ileal tissue. The rearrangement links TRBV6-1 to TRBJ1-1; D gene unclear. This clonotype was obtained from an adult with Crohn's disease. The chain's CDR3 is CASSEVAIQRGAFF. The CDR3, as DNA: TGTGCCAGCAGTGAAGTAGCCATTCAGCGGGGAGCTTTCTTT.